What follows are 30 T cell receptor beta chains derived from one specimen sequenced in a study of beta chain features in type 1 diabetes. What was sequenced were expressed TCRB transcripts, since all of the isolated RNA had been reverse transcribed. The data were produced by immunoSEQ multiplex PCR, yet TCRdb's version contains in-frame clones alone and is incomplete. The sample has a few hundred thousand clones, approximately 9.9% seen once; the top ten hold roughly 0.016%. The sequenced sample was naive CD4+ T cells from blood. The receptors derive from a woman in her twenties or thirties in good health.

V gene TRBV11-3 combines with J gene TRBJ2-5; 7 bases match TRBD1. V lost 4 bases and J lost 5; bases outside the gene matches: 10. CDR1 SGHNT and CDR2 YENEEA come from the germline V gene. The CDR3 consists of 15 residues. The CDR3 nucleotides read TGTGCCAGCAGCTGGGGAAACAGGGGCGATGAGACCCAGTACTTC. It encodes CASSWGNRGDETQYF.

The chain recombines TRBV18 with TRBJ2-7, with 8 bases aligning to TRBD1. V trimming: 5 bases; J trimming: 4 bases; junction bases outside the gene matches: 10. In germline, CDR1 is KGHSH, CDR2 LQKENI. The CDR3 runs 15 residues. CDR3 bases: TGTGCCAGCTCAGCCAACAGGGGGTCAGTTTACGAGCAGTACTTC. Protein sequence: CASSANRGSVYEQYF. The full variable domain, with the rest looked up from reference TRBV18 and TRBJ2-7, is NAGVMQNPRHLVRRRGQEARLRCSPMKGHSHVYWYRQLPEEGLKFMVYLQKENIIDESGMPKERFSAEFPKEGPSILRIQQVVRGDSAAYFCASSANRGSVYEQYFGPGTRLTVT.

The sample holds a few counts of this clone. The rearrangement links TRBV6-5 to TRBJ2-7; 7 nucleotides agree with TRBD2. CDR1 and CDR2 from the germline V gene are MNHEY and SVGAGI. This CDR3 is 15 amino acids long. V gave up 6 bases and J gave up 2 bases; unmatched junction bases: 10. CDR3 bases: TGTGCCAGCAGCCTCGGACTAGGTGTCGCCTACGAGCAGTACTTC. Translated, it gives CASSLGLGVAYEQYF.

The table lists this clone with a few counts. The CDR3 sequence is CASFEPGLGNIQYF. DNA for the CDR3: TGTGCCAGTTTCGAACCGGGACTAGGAAACATTCAGTACTTC. V and J are TRBV28 and TRBJ2-4; 8 nucleotides line up with TRBD2. The CDR3 runs 14 residues. The germline gives CDR1 MDHEN, CDR2 SYDVKM. The V and J ends lost 9 bases and 6 bases, in that order; junction bases with no gene match: 10.

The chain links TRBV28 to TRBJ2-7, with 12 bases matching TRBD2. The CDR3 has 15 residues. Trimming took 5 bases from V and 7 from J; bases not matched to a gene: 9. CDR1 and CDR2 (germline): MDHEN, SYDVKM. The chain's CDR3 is CASSRLLAGGSEQYF. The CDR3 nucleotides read TGTGCCAGCAGTCGCTTGCTAGCGGGAGGGAGTGAGCAGTACTTC.

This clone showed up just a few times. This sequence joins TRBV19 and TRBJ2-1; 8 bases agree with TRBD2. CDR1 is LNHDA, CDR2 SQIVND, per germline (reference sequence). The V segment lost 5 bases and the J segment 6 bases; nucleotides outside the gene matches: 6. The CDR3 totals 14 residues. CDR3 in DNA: TGTGCCAGTAGTGGCAGCGGGAGAGGCAATGAGCAGTTCTTC. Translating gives CASSGSGRGNEQFF.

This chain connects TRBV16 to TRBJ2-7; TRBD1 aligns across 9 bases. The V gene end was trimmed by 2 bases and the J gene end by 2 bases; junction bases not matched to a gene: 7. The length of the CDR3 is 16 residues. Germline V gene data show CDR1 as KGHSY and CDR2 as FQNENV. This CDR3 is CASSQEIRDRAYEQYF. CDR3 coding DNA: TGTGCCAGCAGCCAAGAAATTCGGGACAGGGCCTACGAGCAGTACTTC. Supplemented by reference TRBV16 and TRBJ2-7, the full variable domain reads GEEVAQTPKHLVRGEGQKAKLYCAPIKGHSYVFWYQQVLKNEFKFLISFQNENVFDETGMPKERFSAKCLPNSPCSLEIQATKLEDSAVYFCASSQEIRDRAYEQYFGPGTRLTVT.

CDR3 bases: TGTGCCAGCAGGTTATCTCAGGGTAACACTGAAGCTTTCTTT. Its protein product is CASRLSQGNTEAFF. The chain joins TRBV6-5 to TRBJ1-1; D is perhaps TRBD1 (5 bases). This CDR3 comprises 14 residues. Trimming cost V 6 bases and J 2 bases, with 13 bases left between them. CDR1 is MNHEY, CDR2 SVGAGI, per germline.

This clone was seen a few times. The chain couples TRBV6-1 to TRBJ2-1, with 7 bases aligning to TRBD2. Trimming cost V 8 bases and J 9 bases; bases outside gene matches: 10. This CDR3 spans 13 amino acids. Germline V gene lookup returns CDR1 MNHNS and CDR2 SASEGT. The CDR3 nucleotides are TGTGCCAGCGAAGGCAGGGAGGGGATTGAGCAGTTCTTC. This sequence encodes CASEGREGIEQFF.

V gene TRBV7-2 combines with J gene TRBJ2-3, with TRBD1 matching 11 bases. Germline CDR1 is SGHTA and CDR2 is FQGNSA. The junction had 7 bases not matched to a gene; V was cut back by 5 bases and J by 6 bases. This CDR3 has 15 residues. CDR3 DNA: TGTGCCAGCAGCCCAACCGGGACAGGGGGTGATACGCAGTATTTT. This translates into CASSPTGTGGDTQYF.

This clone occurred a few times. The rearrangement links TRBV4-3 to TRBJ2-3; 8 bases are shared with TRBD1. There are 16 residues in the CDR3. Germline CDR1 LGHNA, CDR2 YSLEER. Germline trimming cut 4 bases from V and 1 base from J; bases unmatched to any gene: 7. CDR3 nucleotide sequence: TGCGCCAGCAGCCGGGCCGGACAGGGAGGCACAGATACGCAGTATTTT. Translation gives CASSRAGQGGTDTQYF.

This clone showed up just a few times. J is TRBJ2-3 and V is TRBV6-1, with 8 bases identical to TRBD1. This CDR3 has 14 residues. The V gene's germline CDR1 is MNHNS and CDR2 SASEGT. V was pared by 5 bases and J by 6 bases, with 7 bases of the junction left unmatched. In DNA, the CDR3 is TGTGCCAGCAGTCGACAGGGGTTAAAGGATACGCAGTATTTT. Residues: CASSRQGLKDTQYF.

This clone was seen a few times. CDR3 bases: TGTGCCAGCAGCGGACAGGGCCCGGGGACTAGCGGGAGCCGTTACAATGAGCAGTTCTTC. Encoded protein: CASSGQGPGTSGSRYNEQFF. The rearrangement joins TRBV9 to TRBJ2-1, with 14 bases aligning to TRBD2. The CDR3 is 20 residues long. Germline V CDR1 and CDR2: SGDLS, YYNGEE. The J segment lost 4 bases and the V segment lost 3 bases, leaving 15 bases of the junction unmatched.

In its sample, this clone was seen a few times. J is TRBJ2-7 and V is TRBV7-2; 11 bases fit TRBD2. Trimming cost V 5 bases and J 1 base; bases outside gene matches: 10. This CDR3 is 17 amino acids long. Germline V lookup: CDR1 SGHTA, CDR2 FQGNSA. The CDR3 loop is CASSPPLAGGASYEQYF. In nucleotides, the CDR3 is TGTGCCAGCAGCCCCCCCCTAGCGGGAGGTGCATCCTACGAGCAGTACTTC. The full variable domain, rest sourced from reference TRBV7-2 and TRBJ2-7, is GAGVSQSPSNKVTEKGKDVELRCDPISGHTALYWYRQSLGQGLEFLIYFQGNSAPDKSGLPSDRFSAERTGGSVSTLTIQRTQQEDSAVYLCASSPPLAGGASYEQYFGPGTRLTVT.

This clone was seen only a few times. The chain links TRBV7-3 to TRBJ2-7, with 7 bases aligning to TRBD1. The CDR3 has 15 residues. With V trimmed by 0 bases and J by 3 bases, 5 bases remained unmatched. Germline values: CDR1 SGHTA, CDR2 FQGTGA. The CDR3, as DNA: TGTGCCAGCAGCTTAACCCCGGGACAGAGCTACGAGCAGTACTTC. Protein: CASSLTPGQSYEQYF. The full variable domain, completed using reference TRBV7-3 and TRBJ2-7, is GAGVSQTPSNKVTEKGKYVELRCDPISGHTALYWYRQSLGQGPEFLIYFQGTGAADDSGLPNDRFFAVRPEGSVSTLKIQRTERGDSAVYLCASSLTPGQSYEQYFGPGTRLTVT.

This CDR3 reads CASRPTRLADPSYEQYF. The CDR3 DNA reads as TGTGCCAGCAGACCCACCCGACTAGCGGACCCCTCCTACGAGCAGTACTTC. The chain recombines TRBV27 with TRBJ2-7; 9 nucleotides agree with TRBD2. Germline CDR1 reads MNHEY; CDR2 reads SMNVEV (reference sequence). The V segment lost 6 bases and the J segment 0 bases; nucleotides outside the gene matches: 12. The CDR3 is made up of 17 amino acids.

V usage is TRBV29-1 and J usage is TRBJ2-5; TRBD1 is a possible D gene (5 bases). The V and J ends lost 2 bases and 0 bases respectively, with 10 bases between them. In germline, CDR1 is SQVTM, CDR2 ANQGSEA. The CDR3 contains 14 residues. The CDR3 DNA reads TGCAGCGTTGAATGGGGCAGGTACCAAGAGACCCAGTACTTC. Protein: CSVEWGRYQETQYF.

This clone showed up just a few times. The CDR3 loop reads CASSPQGLAYSTDTQYF. CDR3 sequence (DNA): TGTGCCAGCAGTCCCCAGGGACTAGCGTACAGCACAGATACGCAGTATTTT. The chain carries TRBV28 and TRBJ2-3, with 10 bases that match TRBD2. Trimming took 5 bases from V and 0 from J; bases not matched to a gene: 8. The CDR3 is made up of 17 amino acids. CDR1 is MDHEN, CDR2 SYDVKM, per germline.

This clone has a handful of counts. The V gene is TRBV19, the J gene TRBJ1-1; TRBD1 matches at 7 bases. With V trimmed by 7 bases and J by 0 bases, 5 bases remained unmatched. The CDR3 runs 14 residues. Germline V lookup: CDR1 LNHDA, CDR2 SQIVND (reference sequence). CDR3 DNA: TGTGCCAGTACCGATGGGACAGTGAACACTGAAGCTTTCTTT. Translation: CASTDGTVNTEAFF.

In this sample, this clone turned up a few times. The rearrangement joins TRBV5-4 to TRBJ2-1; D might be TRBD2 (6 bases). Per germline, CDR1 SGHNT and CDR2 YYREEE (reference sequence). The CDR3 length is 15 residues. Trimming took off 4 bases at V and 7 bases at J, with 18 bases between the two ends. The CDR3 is CASSAGLRGGNEQFF. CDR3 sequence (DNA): TGTGCCAGCAGCGCGGGACTCCGAGGTGGAAATGAGCAGTTCTTC.

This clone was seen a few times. The CDR3 loop is CAWSVARGTGAFF. The DNA for the CDR3 is TGTGCCTGGAGTGTGGCTCGGGGAACGGGAGCTTTCTTT. The gene calls are TRBV30 and TRBJ1-1; D is uncertain. Per the germline V gene, CDR1 is GTSNPN and CDR2 is SVGIG (reference sequence). V was trimmed by 0 bases and J by 10 bases, leaving 15 bases between them. The CDR3 runs 13 residues.

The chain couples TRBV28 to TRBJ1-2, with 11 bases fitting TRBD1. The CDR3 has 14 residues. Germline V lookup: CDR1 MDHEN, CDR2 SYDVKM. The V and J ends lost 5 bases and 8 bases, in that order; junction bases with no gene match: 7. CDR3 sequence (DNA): TGTGCCAGCAGTAAAGGACAGGGGGCTCGGGGCTACACCTTC. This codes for CASSKGQGARGYTF.

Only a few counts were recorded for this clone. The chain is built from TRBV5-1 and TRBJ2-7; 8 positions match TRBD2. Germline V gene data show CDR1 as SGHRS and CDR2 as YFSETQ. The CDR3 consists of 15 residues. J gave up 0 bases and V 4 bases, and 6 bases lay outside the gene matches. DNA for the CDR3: TGCGCCAGCAGCATTAGCGGGACTAGCTCCTACGAGCAGTACTTC. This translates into CASSISGTSSYEQYF.

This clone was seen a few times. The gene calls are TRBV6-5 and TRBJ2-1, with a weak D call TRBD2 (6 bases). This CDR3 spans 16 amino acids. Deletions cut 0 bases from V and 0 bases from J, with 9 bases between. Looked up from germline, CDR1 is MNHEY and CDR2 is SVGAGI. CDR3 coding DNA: TGTGCCAGCAGTTACTCTGGGAGGAGCTCCTACAATGAGCAGTTCTTC. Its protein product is CASSYSGRSSYNEQFF.

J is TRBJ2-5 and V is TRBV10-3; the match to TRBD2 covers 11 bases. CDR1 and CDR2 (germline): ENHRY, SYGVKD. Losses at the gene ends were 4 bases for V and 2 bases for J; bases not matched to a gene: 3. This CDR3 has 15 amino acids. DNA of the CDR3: TGTGCCATCAGTGGGCTAGCGGGAGGTCAAGAGACCCAGTACTTC. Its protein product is CAISGLAGGQETQYF.

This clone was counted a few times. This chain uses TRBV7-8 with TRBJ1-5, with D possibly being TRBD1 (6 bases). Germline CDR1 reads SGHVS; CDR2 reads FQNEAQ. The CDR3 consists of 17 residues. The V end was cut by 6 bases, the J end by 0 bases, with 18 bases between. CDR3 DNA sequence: TGTGCCAGCAGGGCCCTACAGGGCCGCGATAGCAATCAGCCCCAGCATTTT. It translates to CASRALQGRDSNQPQHF.

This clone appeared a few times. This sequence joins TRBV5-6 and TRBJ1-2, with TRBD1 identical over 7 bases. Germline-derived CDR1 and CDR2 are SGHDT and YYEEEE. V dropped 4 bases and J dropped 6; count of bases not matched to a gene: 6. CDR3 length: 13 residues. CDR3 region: CASSHRQGDGYTF. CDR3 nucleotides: TGTGCCAGCAGCCACCGACAGGGCGATGGCTACACCTTC.

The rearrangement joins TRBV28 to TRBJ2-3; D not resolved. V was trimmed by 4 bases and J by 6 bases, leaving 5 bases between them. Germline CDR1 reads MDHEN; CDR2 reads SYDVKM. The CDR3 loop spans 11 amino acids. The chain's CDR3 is CASSSGDTQYF. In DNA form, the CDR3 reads TGTGCCAGCAGTTCAGGTGATACGCAGTATTTT.

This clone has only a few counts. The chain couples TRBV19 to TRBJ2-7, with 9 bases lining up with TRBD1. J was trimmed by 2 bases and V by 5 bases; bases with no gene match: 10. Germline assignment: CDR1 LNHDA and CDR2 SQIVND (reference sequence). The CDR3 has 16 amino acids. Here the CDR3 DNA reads TGTGCCAGTAGTGCGCCGGGGGACAGGGCGACCTACGAGCAGTACTTC. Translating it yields CASSAPGDRATYEQYF.

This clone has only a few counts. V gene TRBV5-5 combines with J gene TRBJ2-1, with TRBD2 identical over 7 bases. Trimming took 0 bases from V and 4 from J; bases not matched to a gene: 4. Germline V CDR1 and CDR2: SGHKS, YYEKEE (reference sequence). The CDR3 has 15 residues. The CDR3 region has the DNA TGTGCCAGCAGCTTGGTAGCGGGTGGATACAATGAGCAGTTCTTC. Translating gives CASSLVAGGYNEQFF.